What follows is one T cell receptor (beta chain) and its context. The antigen is not known. Unique molecular identifiers were carried by the TCR beta cDNA libraries. MiXCR, run by TCRdb on the PCR reads, gives a single entry per CDR3 protein. The sample has hundreds of thousands of distinct CDR3 sequences, roughly three fifths seen once. The germline V gene has CDR1 DFQATT and CDR2 SNEGSKA (reference sequence). CDR3 length: 15 amino acids. V was trimmed by 1 base and J by 4 bases, leaving 14 bases between them. The data stem from a study of post-analysis software for immune sequencing data. Study background: Recorded disease courses covered relapsing-remitting, secondary progressive and progressive-relapsing multiple sclerosis. Some patients had no subtype annotation. The study, taken as a whole, reports: TRBV segments more frequent in patients than in controls numbered a few and included TRBV5-6, TRBV5-1 and TRBV20-1. Normalized Chao1 diversity was significantly reduced in patients versus controls.

Sequencing was done on a sample of blood. This TCR derives from a girl aged 2-10 years with multiple sclerosis. V is TRBV20-1 and J is TRBJ2-1; D tentatively fits TRBD1 or TRBD2 (5 bases each). The CDR3 coding sequence is TGCAGTGCTAGAGTAATAGGGACGAGGTACAATGAGCAGTTCTTC. Translated: CSARVIGTRYNEQFF.